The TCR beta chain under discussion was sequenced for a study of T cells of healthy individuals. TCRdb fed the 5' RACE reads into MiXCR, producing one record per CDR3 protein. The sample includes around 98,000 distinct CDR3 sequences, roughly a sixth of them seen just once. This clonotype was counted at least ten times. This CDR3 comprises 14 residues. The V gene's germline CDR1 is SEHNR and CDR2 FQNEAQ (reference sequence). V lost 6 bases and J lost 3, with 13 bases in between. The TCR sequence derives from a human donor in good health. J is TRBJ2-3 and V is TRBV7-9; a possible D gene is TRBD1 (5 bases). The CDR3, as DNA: TGTGCCAGCAGTCCCCTGACAGAGACAGATACGCAGTATTTT. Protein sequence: CASSPLTETDTQYF.